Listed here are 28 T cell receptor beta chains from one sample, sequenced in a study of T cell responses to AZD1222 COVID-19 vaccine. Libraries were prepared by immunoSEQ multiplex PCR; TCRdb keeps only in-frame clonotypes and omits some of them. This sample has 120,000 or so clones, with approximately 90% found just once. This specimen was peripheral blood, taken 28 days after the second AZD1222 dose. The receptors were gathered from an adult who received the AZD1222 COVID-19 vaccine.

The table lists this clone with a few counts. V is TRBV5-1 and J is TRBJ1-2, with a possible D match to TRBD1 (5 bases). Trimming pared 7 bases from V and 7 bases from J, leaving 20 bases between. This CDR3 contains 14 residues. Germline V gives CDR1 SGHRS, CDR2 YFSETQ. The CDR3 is CASQLTASGGGYTF. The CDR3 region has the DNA TGCGCCAGCCAGCTGACAGCCTCCGGGGGTGGCTACACCTTC.

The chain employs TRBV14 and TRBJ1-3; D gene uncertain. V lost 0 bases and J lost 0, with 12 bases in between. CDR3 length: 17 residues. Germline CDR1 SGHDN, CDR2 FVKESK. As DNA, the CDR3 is TGTGCCAGCAGCCAAGATGGGCCCTCGAGCTCTGGAAACACCATATATTTT. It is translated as CASSQDGPSSSGNTIYF.

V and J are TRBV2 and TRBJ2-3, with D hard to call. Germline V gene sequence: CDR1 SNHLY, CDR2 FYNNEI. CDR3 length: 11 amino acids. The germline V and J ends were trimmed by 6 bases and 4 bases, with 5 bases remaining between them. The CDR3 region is CASRESDTQYF. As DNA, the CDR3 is TGTGCCAGCAGGGAGTCAGATACGCAGTATTTT. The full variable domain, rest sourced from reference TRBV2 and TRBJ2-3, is EPEVTQTPSHQVTQMGQEVILRCVPISNHLYFYWYRQILGQKVEFLVSFYNNEISEKSEIFDDQFSVERPDGSNFTLKIRSTKLEDSAMYFCASRESDTQYFGPGTRLTVL.

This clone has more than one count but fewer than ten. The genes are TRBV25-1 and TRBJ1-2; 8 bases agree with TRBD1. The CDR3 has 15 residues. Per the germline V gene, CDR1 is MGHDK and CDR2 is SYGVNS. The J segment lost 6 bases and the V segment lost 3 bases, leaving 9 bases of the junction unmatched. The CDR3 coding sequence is TGTGCCAGCAGTGATCGGGCAGGGGGCAGTGATGGCTACACCTTC. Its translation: CASSDRAGGSDGYTF.

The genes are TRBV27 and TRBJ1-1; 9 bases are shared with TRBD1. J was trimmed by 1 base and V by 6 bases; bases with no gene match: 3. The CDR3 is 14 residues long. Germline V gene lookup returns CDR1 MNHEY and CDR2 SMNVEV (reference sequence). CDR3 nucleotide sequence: TGTGCCAGCAGGCTACAGGGGGCGAACACTGAAGCTTTCTTT. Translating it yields CASRLQGANTEAFF.

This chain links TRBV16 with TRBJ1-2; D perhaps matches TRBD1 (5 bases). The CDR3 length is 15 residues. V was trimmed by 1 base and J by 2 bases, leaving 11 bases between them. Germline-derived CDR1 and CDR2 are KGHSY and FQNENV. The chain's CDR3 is CASSQLGTYNYGYTF. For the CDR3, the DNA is TGTGCCAGCAGCCAATTAGGGACTTACAACTATGGCTACACCTTC.

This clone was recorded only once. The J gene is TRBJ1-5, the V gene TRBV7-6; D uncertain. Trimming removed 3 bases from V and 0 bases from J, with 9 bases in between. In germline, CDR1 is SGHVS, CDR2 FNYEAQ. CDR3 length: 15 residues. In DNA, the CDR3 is TGTGCCAGCAGCTTGGGAGTAAATAGCAATCAGCCCCAGCATTTT. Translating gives CASSLGVNSNQPQHF. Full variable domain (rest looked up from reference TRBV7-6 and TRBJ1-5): GAGVSQSPRYKVTKRGQDVALRCDPISGHVSLYWYRQALGQGPEFLTYFNYEAQQDKSGLPNDRFSAERPEGSISTLTIQRTEQRDSAMYRCASSLGVNSNQPQHFGDGTRLSIL.

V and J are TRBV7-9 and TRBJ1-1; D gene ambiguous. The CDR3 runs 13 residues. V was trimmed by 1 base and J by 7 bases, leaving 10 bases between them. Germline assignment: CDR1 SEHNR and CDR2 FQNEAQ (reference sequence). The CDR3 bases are TGTGCCAGCAGCTTAGGCCGGCAGGATGAAGCTTTCTTT. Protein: CASSLGRQDEAFF. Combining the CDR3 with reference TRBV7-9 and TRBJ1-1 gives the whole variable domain DTGVSQNPRHKITKRGQNVTFRCDPISEHNRLYWYRQTLGQGPEFLTYFQNEAQLEKSRLLSDRFSAERPKGSFSTLEIQRTEQGDSAMYLCASSLGRQDEAFFGQGTRLTVV.

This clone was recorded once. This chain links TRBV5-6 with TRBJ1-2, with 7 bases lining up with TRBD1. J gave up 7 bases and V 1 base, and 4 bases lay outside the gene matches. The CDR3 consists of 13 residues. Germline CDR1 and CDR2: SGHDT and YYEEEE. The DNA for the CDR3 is TGTGCCAGCAGCTTGAGGACAGGATTTGGCTACACCTTC. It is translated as CASSLRTGFGYTF. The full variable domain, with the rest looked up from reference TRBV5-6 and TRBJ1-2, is DAGVTQSPTHLIKTRGQQVTLRCSPKSGHDTVSWYQQALGQGPQFIFQYYEEEERQRGNFPDRFSGHQFPNYSSELNVNALLLGDSALYLCASSLRTGFGYTFGSGTRLTVV.

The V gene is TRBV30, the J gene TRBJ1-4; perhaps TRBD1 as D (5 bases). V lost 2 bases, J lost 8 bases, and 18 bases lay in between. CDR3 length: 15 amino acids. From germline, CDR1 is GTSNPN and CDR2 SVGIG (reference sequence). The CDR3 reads CAWSLSTAAREKLFF. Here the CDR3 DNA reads TGTGCCTGGAGTCTCTCGACAGCGGCCAGGGAAAAACTGTTTTTT.

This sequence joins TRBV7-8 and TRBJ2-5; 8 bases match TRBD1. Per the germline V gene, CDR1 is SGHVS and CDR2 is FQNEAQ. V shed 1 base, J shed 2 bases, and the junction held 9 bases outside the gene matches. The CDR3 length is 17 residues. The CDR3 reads CASSLGPQGAKQETQYF. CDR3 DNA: TGTGCCAGCAGCTTAGGGCCCCAGGGGGCGAAGCAAGAGACCCAGTACTTC.

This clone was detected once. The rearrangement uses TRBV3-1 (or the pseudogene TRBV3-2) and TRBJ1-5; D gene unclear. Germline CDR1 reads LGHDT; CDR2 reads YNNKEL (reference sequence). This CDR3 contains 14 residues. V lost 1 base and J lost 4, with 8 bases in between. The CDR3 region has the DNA TGTGCCAGCAGCCAAGTCCCCTGGAATCAGCCCCAGCATTTT. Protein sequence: CASSQVPWNQPQHF.

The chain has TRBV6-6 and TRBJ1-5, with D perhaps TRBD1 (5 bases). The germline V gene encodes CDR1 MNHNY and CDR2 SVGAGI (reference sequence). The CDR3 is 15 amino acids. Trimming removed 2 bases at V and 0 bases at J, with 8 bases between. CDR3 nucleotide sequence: TGTGCCAGCAGTTACAGGGGTGGTAGCAATCAGCCCCAGCATTTT. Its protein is CASSYRGGSNQPQHF.

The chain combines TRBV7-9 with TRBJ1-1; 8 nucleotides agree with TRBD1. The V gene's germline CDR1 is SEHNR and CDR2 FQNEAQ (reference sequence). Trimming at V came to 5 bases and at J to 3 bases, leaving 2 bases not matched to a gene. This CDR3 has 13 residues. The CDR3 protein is CASSATGDTEAFF. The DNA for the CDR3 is TGTGCCAGCAGCGCGACAGGGGACACTGAAGCTTTCTTT.

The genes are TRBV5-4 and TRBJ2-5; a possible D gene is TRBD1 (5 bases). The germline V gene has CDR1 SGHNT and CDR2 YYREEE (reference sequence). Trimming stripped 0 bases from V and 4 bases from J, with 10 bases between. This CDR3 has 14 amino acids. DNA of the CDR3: TGTGCCAGCAGCTTGGGGGATAGGGGAGAGACCCAGTACTTC. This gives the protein CASSLGDRGETQYF.

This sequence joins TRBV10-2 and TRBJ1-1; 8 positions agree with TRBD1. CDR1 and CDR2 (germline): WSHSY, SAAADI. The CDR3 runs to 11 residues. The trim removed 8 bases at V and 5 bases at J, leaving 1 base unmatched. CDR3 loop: CASRQGTEAFF. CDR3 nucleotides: TGCGCCAGCCGACAGGGGACTGAAGCTTTCTTT.

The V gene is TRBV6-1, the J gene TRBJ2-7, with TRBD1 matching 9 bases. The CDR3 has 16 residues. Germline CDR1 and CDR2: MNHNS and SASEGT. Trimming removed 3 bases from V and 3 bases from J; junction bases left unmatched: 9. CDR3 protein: CASSDDLWDRVYEQYF. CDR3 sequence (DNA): TGTGCCAGCAGTGATGATCTGTGGGACAGGGTCTACGAGCAGTACTTC.

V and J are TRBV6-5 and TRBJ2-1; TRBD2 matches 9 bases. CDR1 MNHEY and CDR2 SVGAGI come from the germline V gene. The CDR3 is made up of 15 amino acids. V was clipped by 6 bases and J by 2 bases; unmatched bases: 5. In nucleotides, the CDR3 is TGTGCCAGCAGACGCAGCGGGGGGACCTACAATGAGCAGTTCTTC. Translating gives CASRRSGGTYNEQFF.

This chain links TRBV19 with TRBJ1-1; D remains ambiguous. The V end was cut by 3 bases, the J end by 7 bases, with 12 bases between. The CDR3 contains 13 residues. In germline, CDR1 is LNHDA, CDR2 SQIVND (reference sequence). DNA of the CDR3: TGTGCCAGTAGTATCTCGGACGTACATGAAGCTTTCTTT. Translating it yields CASSISDVHEAFF.

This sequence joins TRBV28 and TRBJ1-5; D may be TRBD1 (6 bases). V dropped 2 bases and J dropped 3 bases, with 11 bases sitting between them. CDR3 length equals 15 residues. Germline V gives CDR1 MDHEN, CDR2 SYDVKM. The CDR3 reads CASSLHGQPNQPQHF. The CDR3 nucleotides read TGTGCCAGCAGTTTACATGGACAGCCCAATCAGCCCCAGCATTTT.

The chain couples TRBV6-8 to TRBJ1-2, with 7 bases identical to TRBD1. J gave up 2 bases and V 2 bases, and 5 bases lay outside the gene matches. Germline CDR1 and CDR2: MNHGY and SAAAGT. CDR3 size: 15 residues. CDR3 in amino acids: CASSYGGRGNYGYTF. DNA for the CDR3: TGTGCCAGCAGTTACGGGGGCAGGGGGAACTATGGCTACACCTTC.

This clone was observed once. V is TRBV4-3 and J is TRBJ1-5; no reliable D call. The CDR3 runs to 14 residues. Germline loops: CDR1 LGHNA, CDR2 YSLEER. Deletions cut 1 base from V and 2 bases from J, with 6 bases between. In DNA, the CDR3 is TGCGCCAGCAGCCAAGTATGGGGCAATCAGCCCCAGCATTTT. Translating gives CASSQVWGNQPQHF.

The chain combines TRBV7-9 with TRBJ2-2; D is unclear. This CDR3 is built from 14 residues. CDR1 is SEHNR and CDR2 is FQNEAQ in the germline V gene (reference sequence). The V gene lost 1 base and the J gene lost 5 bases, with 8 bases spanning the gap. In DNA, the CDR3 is TGTGCCAGCAGCTTAGTGGGTGCTACCGGGGAGCTGTTTTTT. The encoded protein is CASSLVGATGELFF.

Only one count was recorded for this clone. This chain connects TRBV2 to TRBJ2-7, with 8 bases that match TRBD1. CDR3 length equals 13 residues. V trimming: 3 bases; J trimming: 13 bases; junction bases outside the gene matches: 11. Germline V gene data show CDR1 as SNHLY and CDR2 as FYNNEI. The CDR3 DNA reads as TGTGCCAGCAGTGACTCCGGACAGGGTATACAATACTTC. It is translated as CASSDSGQGIQYF.

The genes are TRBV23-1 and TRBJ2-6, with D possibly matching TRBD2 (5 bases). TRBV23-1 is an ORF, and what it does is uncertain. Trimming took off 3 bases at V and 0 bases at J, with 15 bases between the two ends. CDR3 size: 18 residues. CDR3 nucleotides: TGCGCCAGCAGTCATCCGACTCTGGGGAGCTCTGGGGCCAACGTCCTGACTTTC. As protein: CASSHPTLGSSGANVLTF.

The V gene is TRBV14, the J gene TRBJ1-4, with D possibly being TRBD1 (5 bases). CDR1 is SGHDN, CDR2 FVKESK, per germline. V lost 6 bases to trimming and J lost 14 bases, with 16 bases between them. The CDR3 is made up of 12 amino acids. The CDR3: CASSHYGEGLFF. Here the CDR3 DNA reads TGTGCCAGCAGTCATTACGGTGAGGGGCTGTTTTTT.

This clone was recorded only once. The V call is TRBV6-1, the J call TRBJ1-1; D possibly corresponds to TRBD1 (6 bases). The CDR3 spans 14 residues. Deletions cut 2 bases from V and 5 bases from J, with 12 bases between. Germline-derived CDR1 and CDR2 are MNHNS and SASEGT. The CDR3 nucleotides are TGTGCCAGCAGTGAATCTGGGAGGGGGACTGAAGCTTTCTTT. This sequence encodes CASSESGRGTEAFF.

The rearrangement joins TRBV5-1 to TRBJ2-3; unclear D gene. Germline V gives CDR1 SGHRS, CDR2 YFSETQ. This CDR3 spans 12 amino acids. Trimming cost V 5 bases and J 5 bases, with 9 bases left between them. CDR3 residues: CASRLDRDTQYF. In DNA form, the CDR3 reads TGCGCCAGCAGACTCGACCGAGATACGCAGTATTTT.